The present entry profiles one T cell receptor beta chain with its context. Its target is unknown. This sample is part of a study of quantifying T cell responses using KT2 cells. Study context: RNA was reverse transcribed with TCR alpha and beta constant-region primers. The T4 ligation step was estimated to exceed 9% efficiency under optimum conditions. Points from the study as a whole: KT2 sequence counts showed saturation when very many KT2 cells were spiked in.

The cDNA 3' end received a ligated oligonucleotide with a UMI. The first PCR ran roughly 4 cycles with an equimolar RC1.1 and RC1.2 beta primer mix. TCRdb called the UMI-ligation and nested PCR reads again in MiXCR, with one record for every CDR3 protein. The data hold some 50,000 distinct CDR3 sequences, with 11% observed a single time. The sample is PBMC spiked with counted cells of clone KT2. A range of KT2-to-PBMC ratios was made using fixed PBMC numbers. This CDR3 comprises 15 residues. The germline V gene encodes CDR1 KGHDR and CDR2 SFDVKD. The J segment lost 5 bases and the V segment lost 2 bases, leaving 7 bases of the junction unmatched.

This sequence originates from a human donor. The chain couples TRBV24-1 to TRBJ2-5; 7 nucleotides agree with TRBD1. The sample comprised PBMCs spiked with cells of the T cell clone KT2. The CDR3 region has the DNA TGTGCCACCAGTGATTCGGGACAGTTTTCTGAGACCCAGTACTTC. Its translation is CATSDSGQFSETQYF.